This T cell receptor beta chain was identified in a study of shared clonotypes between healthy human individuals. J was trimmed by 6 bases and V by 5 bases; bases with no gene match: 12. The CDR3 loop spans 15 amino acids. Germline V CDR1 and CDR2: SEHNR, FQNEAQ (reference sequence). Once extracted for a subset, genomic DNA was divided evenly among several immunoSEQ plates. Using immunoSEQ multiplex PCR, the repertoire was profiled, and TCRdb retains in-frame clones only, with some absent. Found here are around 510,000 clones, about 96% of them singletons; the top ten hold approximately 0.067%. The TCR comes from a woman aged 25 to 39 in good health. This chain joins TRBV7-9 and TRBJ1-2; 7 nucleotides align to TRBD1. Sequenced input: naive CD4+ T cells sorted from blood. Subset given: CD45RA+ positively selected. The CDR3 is CASSPRQGGVDGYTF. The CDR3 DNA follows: TGTGCCAGCAGCCCCCGACAGGGAGGCGTTGATGGCTACACCTTC.